These 8 T cell receptor beta chains were all obtained from the same sample, sequenced in a study of vaccination effects on CD4 cells after COVID-19. The table came from immunoSEQ multiplex PCR; TCRdb's copy has only in-frame clones and leaves some out. In the table there are 25,000 to 35,000 clones, 75% to 85% of which are singletons. Which antigens these TCRs recognize remains unknown. Viral peptide pool expansion of antigen-specific CD4+ T cells preceded sequencing in the ViraFEST assay. Cultured cells yielded isolated CD4+ T cells after 10 days. Testing of the vaccine recipients showed negative nucleocapsid antibodies and no prior SARS-CoV-2 infection. The input for sequencing was CD4+ T cells from PBMCs cultured with SARS-CoV-2 spike peptides, taken before COVID-19 vaccination. All receptors derive from a human donor who received a COVID-19 vaccine.

The rearrangement links TRBV4-1 to TRBJ1-4; D possibly corresponds to TRBD1 (5 bases). V was trimmed by 0 bases and J by 4 bases, leaving 12 bases between them. The germline V gene encodes CDR1 MGHRA and CDR2 YSYEKL. This CDR3 has 16 amino acids. The CDR3: CASSQDRGISNEKLFF. CDR3 bases: TGCGCCAGCAGCCAAGATCGGGGGATTAGTAATGAAAAACTGTTTTTT.

The gene calls are TRBV6-4 and TRBJ2-5; 9 nucleotides match TRBD2. The CDR3 length is 14 residues. V trimming: 6 bases; J trimming: 2 bases; junction bases outside the gene matches: 4. Germline CDR1 and CDR2: MRHNA and SNTAGT. The CDR3 reads CASRARGGQETQYF. The CDR3 DNA sequence: TGTGCCAGCAGGGCGCGGGGGGGACAAGAGACCCAGTACTTC.

V gene TRBV6-5 combines with J gene TRBJ1-2; possible D gene TRBD1, 5 bases. This CDR3 spans 16 amino acids. With 4 bases removed from V and 7 bases from J, the gap between germline ends came to 22 bases. Germline V gives CDR1 MNHEY, CDR2 SVGAGI. CDR3 in amino acids: CASSWAIRPGTGGYTF. CDR3 nucleotides: TGTGCCAGCAGTTGGGCGATTCGACCAGGGACTGGTGGCTACACCTTC.

V and J are TRBV5-6 and TRBJ1-2; weak D call: TRBD1 (5 bases). V gave up 5 bases and J gave up 3 bases, with 11 bases separating them. This CDR3 is built from 13 residues. CDR1 is SGHDT, CDR2 YYEEEE, per germline. The CDR3: CASSFTGDYGYTF. As DNA, the CDR3 is TGTGCCAGCAGTTTTACAGGAGACTATGGCTACACCTTC. The whole variable domain, filled in from reference TRBV5-6 and TRBJ1-2, reads DAGVTQSPTHLIKTRGQQVTLRCSPKSGHDTVSWYQQALGQGPQFIFQYYEEEERQRGNFPDRFSGHQFPNYSSELNVNALLLGDSALYLCASSFTGDYGYTFGSGTRLTVV.

The rearrangement joins TRBV11-2 to TRBJ2-1; D tentatively reads TRBD1 or TRBD2 (5 bases each). The V end was cut by 8 bases, the J end by 10 bases, with 24 bases between. CDR1 SGHAT and CDR2 FQNNGV come from the germline V gene. This CDR3 region has 15 residues. The chain's CDR3 is CASRGWGRSAQEQFF. The CDR3 DNA is TGTGCCAGCCGAGGTTGGGGACGGTCTGCACAGGAGCAGTTCTTC.

V gene TRBV27 combines with J gene TRBJ1-6; D call uncertain. Germline V gene data show CDR1 as MNHEY and CDR2 as SMNVEV (reference sequence). Trimming cost V 6 bases and J 2 bases, with 11 bases left between them. CDR3 length: 15 amino acids. CDR3 sequence (DNA): TGTGCCAGCAGATTGGGCGGAGCCTATAATTCACCCCTCCACTTT. Amino acids: CASRLGGAYNSPLHF.

This clone has just one count. J is TRBJ1-1 and V is TRBV6-6; TRBD1 might be the D (5 bases). Germline CDR1 MNHNY, CDR2 SVGAGI (reference sequence). Trimming removed 6 bases at V and 10 bases at J, with 12 bases between. The CDR3 has 11 amino acids. CDR3 in amino acids: CASSSGGGAFF. In nucleotides, the CDR3 is TGTGCCAGCAGCAGCGGCGGGGGAGCTTTCTTT.

V and J are TRBV19 and TRBJ1-5; D possibly corresponds to TRBD1 (5 bases). Germline CDR1 LNHDA, CDR2 SQIVND (reference sequence). Between the trimmed V and J ends, which lost 1 base and 2 bases, there was a span of 9 bases. CDR3 length equals 15 residues. DNA for the CDR3: TGTGCCAGTAGTATAGTGATGGGGGGCAATCAGCCCCAGCATTTT. This sequence encodes CASSIVMGGNQPQHF.